This TCR beta chain is from a study of blood T cell repertoires in COVID-19. Study details: Sources were T cells, B-cell-depleted T cells, or PBMCs; the material itself was cDNA or gDNA.

Clones were read by immunoSEQ multiplex PCR, and TCRdb kept only the in-frame ones, dropping some. The sample shows under 450,000 clones, about 86% of them seen only once. Looked up from germline, CDR1 is MNHEY and CDR2 is SMNVEV (reference sequence). Trimming removed 6 bases at V and 4 bases at J, with 16 bases between. There are 16 residues in the CDR3. Seattle researchers signed up patients amid active infection and tracked them longitudinally. This sequence joins TRBV27 and TRBJ1-6, with D hard to call. Sequenced input: peripheral blood. The TCR was taken from a woman aged 60-70 years with COVID-19, enrolled during active disease. For the CDR3, the DNA is TGTGCCAGCAGCTCCGGGATGGGTAATTATAATTCACCCCTCCACTTT. Translation: CASSSGMGNYNSPLHF.